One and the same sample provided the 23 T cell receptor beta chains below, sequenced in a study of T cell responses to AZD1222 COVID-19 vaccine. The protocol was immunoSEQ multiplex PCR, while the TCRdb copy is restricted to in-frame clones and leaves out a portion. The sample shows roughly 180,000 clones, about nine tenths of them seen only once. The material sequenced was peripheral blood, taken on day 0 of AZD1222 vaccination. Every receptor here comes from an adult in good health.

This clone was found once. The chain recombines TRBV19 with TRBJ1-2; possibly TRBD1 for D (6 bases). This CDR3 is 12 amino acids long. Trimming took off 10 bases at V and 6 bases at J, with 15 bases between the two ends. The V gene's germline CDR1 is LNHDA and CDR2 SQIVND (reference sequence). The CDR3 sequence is CATGWGAHGYTF. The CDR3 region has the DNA TGTGCCACTGGGTGGGGGGCCCATGGCTACACCTTC.

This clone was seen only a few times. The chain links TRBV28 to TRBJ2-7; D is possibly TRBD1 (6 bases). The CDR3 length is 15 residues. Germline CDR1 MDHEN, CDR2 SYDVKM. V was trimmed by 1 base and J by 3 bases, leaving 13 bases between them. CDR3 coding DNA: TGTGCCAGCAGTTTATCTGTCGGCAGGGGCTACGAGCAGTACTTC. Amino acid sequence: CASSLSVGRGYEQYF.

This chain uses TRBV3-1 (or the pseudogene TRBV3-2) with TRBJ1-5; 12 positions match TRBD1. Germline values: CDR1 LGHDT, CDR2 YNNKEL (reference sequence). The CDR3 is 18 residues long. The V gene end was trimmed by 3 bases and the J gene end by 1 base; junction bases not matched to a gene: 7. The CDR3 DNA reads TGTGCCAGCAGCCATTCGGGACAGGGGGCAAGGAGCAATCAGCCCCAGCATTTT. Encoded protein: CASSHSGQGARSNQPQHF.

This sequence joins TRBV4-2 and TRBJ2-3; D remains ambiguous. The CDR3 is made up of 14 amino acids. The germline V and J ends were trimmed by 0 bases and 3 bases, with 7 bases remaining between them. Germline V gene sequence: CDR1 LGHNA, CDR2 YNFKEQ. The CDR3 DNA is TGTGCCAGCAGCCAAGATCCCGGGACAGATACGCAGTATTTT. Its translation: CASSQDPGTDTQYF.

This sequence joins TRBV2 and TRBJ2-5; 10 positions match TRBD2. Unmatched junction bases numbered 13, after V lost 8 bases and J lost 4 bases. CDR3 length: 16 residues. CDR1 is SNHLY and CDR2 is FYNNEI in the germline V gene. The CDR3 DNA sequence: TGTGCCAGCGGAGCGGGAGGGCCTCCCTCGGGAGAGACCCAGTACTTC. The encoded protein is CASGAGGPPSGETQYF.

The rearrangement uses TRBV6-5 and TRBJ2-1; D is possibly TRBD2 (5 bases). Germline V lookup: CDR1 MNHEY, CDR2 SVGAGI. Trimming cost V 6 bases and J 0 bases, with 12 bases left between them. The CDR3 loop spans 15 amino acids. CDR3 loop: CASREDLSSYNEQFF. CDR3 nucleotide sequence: TGTGCCAGCAGGGAGGACCTGAGCTCCTACAATGAGCAGTTCTTC.

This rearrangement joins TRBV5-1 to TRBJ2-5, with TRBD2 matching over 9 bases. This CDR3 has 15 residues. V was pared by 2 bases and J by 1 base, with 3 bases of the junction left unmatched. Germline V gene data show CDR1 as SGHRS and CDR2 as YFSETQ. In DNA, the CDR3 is TGCGCCAGCAGCTTCGCAGCGGGGGGCCAAGAGACCCAGTACTTC. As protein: CASSFAAGGQETQYF.

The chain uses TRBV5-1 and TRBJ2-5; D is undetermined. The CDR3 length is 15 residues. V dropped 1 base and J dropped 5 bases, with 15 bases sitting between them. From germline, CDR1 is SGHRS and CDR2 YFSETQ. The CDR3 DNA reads TGCGCCAGCAGCTTGCCGCCACAACTCCGGGAGACCCAGTACTTC. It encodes CASSLPPQLRETQYF.

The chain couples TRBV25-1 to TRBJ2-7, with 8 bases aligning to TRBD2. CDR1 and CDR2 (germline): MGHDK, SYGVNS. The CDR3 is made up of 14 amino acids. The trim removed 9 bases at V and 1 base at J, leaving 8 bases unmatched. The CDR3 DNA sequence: TGTGCCAGTCTTAGCGGGGCCCCTTCCTACGAGCAGTACTTC. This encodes CASLSGAPSYEQYF.

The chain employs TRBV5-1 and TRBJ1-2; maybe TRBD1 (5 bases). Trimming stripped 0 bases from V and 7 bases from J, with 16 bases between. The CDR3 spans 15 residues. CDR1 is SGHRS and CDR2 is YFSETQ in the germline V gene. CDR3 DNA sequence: TGCGCCAGCAGCTTGGCCGGGGGAGGGGCTCGTGGCTACACCTTC. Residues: CASSLAGGGARGYTF.

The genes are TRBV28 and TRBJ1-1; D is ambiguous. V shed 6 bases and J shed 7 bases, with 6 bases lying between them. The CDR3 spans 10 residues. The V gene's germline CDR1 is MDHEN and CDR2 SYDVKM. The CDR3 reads CASSKFEAFF. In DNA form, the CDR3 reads TGTGCCAGCAGCAAGTTTGAAGCTTTCTTT.

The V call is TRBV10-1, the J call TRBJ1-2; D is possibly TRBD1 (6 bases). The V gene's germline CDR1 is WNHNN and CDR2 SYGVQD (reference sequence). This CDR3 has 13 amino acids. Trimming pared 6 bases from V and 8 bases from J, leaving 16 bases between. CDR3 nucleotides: TGCGCCAGCAGCGGGGGGACATCCCCCGGCTACACCTTC. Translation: CASSGGTSPGYTF.

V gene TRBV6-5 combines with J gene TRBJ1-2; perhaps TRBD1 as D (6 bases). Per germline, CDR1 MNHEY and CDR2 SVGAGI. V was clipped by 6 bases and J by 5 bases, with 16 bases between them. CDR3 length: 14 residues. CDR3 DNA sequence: TGTGCCAGCAGATCCCGGGGGGGCGCGTATGGCTACACCTTC. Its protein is CASRSRGGAYGYTF.

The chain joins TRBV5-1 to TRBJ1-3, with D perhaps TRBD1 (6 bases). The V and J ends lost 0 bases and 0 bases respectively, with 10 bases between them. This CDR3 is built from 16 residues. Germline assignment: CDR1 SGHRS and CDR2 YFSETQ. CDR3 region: CASSLGWTDSGNTIYF. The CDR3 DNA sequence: TGCGCCAGCAGCTTGGGTTGGACAGACTCTGGAAACACCATATATTTT.

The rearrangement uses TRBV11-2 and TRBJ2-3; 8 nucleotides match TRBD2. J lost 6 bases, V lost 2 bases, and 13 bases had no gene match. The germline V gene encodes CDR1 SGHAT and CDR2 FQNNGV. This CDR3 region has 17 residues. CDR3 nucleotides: TGTGCCAGCAGCTTATGGGGGACTAGTGGGATTACCGATACGCAGTATTTT. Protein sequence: CASSLWGTSGITDTQYF.

This CDR3 reads CASSPPGHPYEQYF. The CDR3, as DNA: TGTGCCAGCTCACCCCCGGGACACCCCTACGAGCAGTACTTC. The rearrangement joins TRBV18 to TRBJ2-7; a possible D gene is TRBD1 (6 bases). V gave up 3 bases and J gave up 2 bases, with 11 bases separating them. The CDR3 contains 14 residues. Germline V gives CDR1 KGHSH, CDR2 LQKENI. The full variable domain, rest sourced from reference TRBV18 and TRBJ2-7, is NAGVMQNPRHLVRRRGQEARLRCSPMKGHSHVYWYRQLPEEGLKFMVYLQKENIIDESGMPKERFSAEFPKEGPSILRIQQVVRGDSAAYFCASSPPGHPYEQYFGPGTRLTVT.

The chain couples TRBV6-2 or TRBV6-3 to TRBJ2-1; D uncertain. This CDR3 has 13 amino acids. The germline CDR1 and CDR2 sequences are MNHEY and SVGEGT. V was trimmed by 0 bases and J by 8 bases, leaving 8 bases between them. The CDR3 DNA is TGTGCCAGCAGTTACTCGAATGGCTATGAGCAGTTCTTC. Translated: CASSYSNGYEQFF.

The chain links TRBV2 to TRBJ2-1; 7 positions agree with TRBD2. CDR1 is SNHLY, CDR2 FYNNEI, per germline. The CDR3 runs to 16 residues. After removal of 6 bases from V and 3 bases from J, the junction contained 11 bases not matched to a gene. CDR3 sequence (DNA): TGTGCCAGCAGCGGCGGGAGAACTGTGGTCTACAATGAGCAGTTCTTC. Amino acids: CASSGGRTVVYNEQFF.

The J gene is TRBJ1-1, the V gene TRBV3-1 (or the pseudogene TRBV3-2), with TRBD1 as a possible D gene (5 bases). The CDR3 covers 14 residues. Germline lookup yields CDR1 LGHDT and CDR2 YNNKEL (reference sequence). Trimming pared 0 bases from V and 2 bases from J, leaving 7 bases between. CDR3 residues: CASSQDDRNTEAFF. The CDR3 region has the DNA TGTGCCAGCAGCCAAGATGACAGAAACACTGAAGCTTTCTTT.

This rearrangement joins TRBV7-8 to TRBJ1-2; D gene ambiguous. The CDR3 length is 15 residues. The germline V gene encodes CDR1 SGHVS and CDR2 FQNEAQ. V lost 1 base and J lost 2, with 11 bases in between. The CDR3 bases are TGTGCCAGCAGCTTAGTTCAGGATAGGAACTATGGCTACACCTTC. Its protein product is CASSLVQDRNYGYTF. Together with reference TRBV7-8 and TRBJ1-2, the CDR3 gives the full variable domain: GAGVSQSPRYKVAKRGQDVALRCDPISGHVSLFWYQQALGQGPEFLTYFQNEAQLDKSGLPSDRFFAERPEGSVSTLKIQRTQQEDSAVYLCASSLVQDRNYGYTFGSGTRLTVV.

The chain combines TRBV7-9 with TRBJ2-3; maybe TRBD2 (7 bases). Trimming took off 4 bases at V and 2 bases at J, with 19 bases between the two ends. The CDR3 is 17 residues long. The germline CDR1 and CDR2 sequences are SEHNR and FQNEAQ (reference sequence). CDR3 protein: CASSWGATSQFTDTQYF. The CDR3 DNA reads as TGTGCCAGCAGCTGGGGGGCGACTAGCCAGTTCACAGATACGCAGTATTTT.

CDR3 in DNA: TGCGCCAGCAGCCCTGGTGGGTACACATTCTATGGCTACACCTTC. Amino acid sequence: CASSPGGYTFYGYTF. The chain joins TRBV5-1 to TRBJ1-2; no reliable D call. Trimming took 4 bases from V and 4 from J, leaving 17 bases between them. CDR1 and CDR2 (germline): SGHRS, YFSETQ. This CDR3 has 15 residues.

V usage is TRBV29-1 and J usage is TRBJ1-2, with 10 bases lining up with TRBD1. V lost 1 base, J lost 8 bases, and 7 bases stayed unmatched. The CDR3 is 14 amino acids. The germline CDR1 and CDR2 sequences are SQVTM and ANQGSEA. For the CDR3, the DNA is TGCAGCGTTGAAGGGACAGGGGGTTTAAGCGGCTACACCTTC. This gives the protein CSVEGTGGLSGYTF.